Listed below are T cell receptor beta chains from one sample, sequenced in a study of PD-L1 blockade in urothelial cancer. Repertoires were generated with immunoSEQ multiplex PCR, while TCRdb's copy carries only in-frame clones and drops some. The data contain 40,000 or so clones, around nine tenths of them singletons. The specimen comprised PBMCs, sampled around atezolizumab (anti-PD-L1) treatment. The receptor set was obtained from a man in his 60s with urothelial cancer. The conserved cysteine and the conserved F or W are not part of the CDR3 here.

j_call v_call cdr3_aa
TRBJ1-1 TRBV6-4 ASSVSSQGGTEAF
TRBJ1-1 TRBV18 ASSPGASNTEAF
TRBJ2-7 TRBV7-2 ASSLSLSGGRDEQY
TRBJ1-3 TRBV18 ASSPTDRGNSGNTIY
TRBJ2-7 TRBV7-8 ASSPRDSSYEQY
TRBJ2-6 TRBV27 ASSPPRVPGANVLT
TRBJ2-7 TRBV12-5 ASGHGTSGSGEQY
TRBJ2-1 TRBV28 ASKRRTSVGEQF
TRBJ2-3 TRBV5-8 ASSSATSWDTQY
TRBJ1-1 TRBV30 AWSGGLGNTEAF
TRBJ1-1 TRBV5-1 ASSPGWRNTEAF
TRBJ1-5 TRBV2 ASSGTGTGLSSNQPQH
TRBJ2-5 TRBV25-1 ASSLTRRGRLETQY
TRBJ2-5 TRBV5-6 ASSVSGGDQETQY
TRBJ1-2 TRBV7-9 ASSPTGSFNYGYT
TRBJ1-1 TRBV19 ASSHSAGQGFTEAF
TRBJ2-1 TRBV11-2 ASSLDWRGGRSSYNEQF
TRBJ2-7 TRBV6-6 ASRAPTSGTYEQY
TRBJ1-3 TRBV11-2 ASSQTGYGNTIY
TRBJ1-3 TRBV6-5 ASSQGSNGNTIY
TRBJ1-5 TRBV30 AWSVGQGSNQPQH
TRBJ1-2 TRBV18 ASSPTLREGYT
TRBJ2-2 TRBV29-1 SAAHSGGNTGELF
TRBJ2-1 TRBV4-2 ASSPELAGGRNEQF
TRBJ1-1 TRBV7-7 ASSQARPYTEAF
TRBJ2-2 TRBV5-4 ASSSARRGVLTGELF
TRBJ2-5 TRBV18 ASSPPGGGETQY
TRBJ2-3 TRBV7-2 ASGGWRGTSGDSGDTQY
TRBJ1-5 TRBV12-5 ASGHRESQPQH
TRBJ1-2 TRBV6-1 ASSTGVNYGYT
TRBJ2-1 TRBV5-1 ASSSTSGGPGGEQF
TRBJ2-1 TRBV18 ASSPLVRLSSYNEQF
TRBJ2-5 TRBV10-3 AISETSGALGKETQY
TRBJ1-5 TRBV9 ASSATGGNQPQH
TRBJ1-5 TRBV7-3 ASSPSGGNQPQH
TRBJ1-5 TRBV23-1 ASRTEYAQPQH
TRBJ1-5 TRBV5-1 ASRTYPNSNQPQH
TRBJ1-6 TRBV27 ASSPGRAGRSSYNSPLH
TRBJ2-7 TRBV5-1 ASSLEGASYEQY
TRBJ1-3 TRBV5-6 ASSARGQAYSGNTIY
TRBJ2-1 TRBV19 ASSIRDSGYNEQF
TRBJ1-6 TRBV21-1 ASSKLDRGSPLH
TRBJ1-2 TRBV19 ASSIQDSRYGYT
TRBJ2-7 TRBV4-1 ASSRVGTSGRDEQY
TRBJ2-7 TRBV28 ASNGSGRLHEQY
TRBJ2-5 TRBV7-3 ASSLRGGPQETQY
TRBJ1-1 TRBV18 ASSLSGQLNTEAF
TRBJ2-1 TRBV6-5 ASSYRTSGSYNEQF
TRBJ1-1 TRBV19 ASSIQGSSIGAF
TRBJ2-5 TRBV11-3 ASSLDASRGETQY
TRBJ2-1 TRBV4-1 ASSPITQGNEQF
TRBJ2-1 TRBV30 AWRSGTSGGASYNEQF
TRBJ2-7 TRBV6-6 ASSPPGLAGSYEQY
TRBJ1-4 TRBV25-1 ASLGRGRGNEKLF
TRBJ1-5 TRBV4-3 ASSRGRQPKDPQH
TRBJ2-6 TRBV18 ASSPGTGAGANVLT
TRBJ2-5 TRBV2 ASRETTGAETQY